This T cell receptor beta chain comes out of a study of blood T cell repertoires in COVID-19. Overall study context: Sites in the United States, Italy and Spain provided acute and convalescent COVID-19 samples. PBMCs, B-cell-depleted T cells, or T cells provided the cDNA or gDNA that made up the material.

The germline CDR1 and CDR2 sequences are MNHNS and SASEGT. Trimming cost V 3 bases and J 3 bases; bases outside gene matches: 10. The CDR3 is 17 residues long. In the authors' workflow: Amplification with reference gene primers provided the estimates of nucleated cell counts. Clones were read by immunoSEQ multiplex PCR, and TCRdb kept only the in-frame ones, dropping some. D and trimming were read from the DNA, whereas the V and J calls and clone size are those reported in that table. The sample holds under 45,000 clones, over 70% seen once. The chain couples TRBV6-1 to TRBJ1-2; TRBD1 matches at 10 bases. The TCR originated in a human donor in a cohort sampled during active COVID-19. Sequenced sample: peripheral blood. CDR3 sequence reads: CASSDGAPGQGYYGYTF. Here the CDR3 DNA reads TGTGCCAGCAGTGATGGAGCCCCGGGACAGGGGTACTATGGCTACACCTTC.